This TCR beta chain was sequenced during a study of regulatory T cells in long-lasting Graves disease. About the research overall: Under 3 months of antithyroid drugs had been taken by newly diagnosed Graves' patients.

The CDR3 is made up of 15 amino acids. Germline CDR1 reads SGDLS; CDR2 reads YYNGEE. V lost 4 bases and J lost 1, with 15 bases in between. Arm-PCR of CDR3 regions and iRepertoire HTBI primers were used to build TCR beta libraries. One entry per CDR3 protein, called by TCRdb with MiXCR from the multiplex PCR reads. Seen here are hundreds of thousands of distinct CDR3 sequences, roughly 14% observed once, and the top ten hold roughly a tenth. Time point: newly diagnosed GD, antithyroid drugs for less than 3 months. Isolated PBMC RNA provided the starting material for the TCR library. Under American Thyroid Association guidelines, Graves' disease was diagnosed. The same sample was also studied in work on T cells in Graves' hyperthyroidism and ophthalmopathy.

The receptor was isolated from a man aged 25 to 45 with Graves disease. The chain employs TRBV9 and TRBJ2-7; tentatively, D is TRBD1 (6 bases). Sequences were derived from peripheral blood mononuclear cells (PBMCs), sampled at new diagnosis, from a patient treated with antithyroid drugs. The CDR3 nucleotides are TGTGCCAGCAGCTTCGGGACAACAGATTCCTACGAGCAGTACTTC. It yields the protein CASSFGTTDSYEQYF.